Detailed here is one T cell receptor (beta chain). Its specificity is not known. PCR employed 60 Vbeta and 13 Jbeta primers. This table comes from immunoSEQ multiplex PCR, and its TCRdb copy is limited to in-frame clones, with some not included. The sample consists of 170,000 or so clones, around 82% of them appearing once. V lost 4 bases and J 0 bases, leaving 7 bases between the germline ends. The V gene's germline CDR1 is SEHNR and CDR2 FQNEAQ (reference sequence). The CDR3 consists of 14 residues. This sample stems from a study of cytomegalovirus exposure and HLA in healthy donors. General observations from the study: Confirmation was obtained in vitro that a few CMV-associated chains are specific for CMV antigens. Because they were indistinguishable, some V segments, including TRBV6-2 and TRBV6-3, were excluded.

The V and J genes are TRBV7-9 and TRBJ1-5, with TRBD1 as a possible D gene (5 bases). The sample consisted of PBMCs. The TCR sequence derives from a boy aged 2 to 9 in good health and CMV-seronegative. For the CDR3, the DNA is TGTGCCAGCAGCTCAGGGTATAGCAATCAGCCCCAGCATTTT. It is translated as CASSSGYSNQPQHF.